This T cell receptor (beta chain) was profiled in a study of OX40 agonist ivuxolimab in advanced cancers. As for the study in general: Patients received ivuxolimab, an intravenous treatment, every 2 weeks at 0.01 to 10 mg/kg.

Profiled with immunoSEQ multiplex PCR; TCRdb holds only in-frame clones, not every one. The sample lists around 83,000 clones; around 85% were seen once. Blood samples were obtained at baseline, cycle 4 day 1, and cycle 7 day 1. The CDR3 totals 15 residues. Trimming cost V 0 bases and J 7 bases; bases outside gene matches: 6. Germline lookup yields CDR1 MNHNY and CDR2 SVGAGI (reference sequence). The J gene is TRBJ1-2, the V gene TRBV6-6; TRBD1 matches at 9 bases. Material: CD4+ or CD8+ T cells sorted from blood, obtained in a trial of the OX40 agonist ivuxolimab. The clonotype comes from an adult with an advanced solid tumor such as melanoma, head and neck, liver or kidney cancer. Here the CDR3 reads CASSYSPGQGSGYTF. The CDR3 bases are TGTGCCAGCAGTTACTCACCGGGACAGGGCAGTGGCTACACCTTC.